This is a list of T cell receptor beta chains from one sample in a study of T cells after yellow fever vaccination. TCRdb processed the 5' RACE reads anew with MiXCR; each CDR3 protein has one entry. The data contain 500,000 to 650,000 distinct CDR3 sequences, approximately 13% of them singletons. The sequencing here drew on PBMCs, taken on the day of the yellow fever booster vaccination. These TCRs come from a man under 40 who received the YFV17D yellow fever vaccine. Each CDR3 is given with its conserved first and last residue. The D gene is left open where the match is weak. Expanded clones are given a class, and other clones once, few, many or no size at all.

j_gene,d_gene,v_gene,abundance,len,CDR3aa,CDR3nt
TRBJ2-4,TRBD2,TRBV20-1,few,17,CSAGGLAGVLAKNIQYF,TGCAGTGCTGGAGGACTAGCGGGCGTCTTAGCCAAAAACATTCAGTACTTC
TRBJ2-1,TRBD2,TRBV6-4,few,15,CASSRGLAAVNEQFF,TGTGCCAGCAGTCGAGGACTAGCGGCCGTCAATGAGCAGTTCTTC
TRBJ2-1,TRBD2,TRBV9,few,18,CASSVAVGTSGRHNEQFF,TGTGCCAGCAGCGTAGCTGTTGGGACTAGCGGGCGACACAATGAGCAGTTCTTC
TRBJ2-1,.,TRBV14,.,14,CASSRFEGRGEQFF,TGTGCCAGCAGCCGTTTTGAAGGGCGGGGTGAGCAGTTCTTC
TRBJ2-3,TRBD2,TRBV27,.,14,CASRKRESTDTQYF,TGTGCCAGCAGAAAGCGGGAGAGCACAGATACGCAGTATTTT
TRBJ2-7,.,TRBV21-1,.,15,CASSKPGRTTYEQYF,TGTGCCAGCAGCAAGCCCGGGAGGACAACCTACGAGCAGTACTTC
TRBJ2-7,.,TRBV29-1,few,11,CSGAGLDEQYF,TGCAGCGGCGCGGGACTCGACGAGCAGTACTTC
TRBJ2-1,TRBD2,TRBV10-2,.,13,CASGLAGVGEQFF,TGCGCCAGCGGACTAGCGGGAGTTGGTGAGCAGTTCTTC
TRBJ2-5,.,TRBV7-9,.,16,CASTPRARDSQETQYF,TGTGCCAGCACCCCTAGGGCCCGGGATAGCCAAGAGACCCAGTACTTC
TRBJ2-5,TRBD2,TRBV12-3/TRBV12-4,few,15,CASKWAGGLQETQYF,TGTGCCTCGAAGTGGGCGGGAGGGCTCCAAGAGACCCAGTACTTC
TRBJ1-2,TRBD1,TRBV30,.,12,CAWTMTGSGYTF,TGTGCCTGGACTATGACAGGGAGTGGCTACACCTTC
TRBJ2-1,TRBD2,TRBV6-1,few,15,CASSAGTTSYNEQFF,TGTGCCAGCAGCGCCGGGACTACCTCCTACAATGAGCAGTTCTTC
TRBJ2-6,.,TRBV7-9,few,12,CASSLGANVLTF,TGTGCCAGCAGCCTCGGGGCCAACGTCCTGACTTTC
TRBJ2-1,.,TRBV20-1,few,11,CSARSDNEQFF,TGCAGTGCTAGATCCGACAATGAGCAGTTCTTC
TRBJ2-3,.,TRBV7-2,few,16,CASSHPSSRVADTQYF,TGTGCCAGCAGCCATCCGTCTAGCCGAGTCGCGGATACGCAGTATTTT
TRBJ1-1,.,TRBV19,few,13,CASNAGMNTEAFF,TGTGCCAGTAACGCAGGGATGAACACTGAAGCTTTCTTT
TRBJ2-7,TRBD2,TRBV28,few,15,CASRGGLAGTYEQYF,TGTGCCAGTAGAGGCGGACTAGCGGGTACCTACGAGCAGTACTTC
TRBJ2-2,TRBD2,TRBV5-6,few,15,CASRLAGVKTGELFF,TGTGCCAGCAGGCTAGCGGGAGTAAAGACCGGGGAGCTGTTTTTT
TRBJ2-4,.,TRBV3-1,.,17,CASSQGGLAAAKNIQYF,TGTGCCAGCAGCCAAGGTGGGCTAGCTGCCGCCAAAAACATTCAGTACTTC
TRBJ2-5,.,TRBV5-1,few,17,CASREGRQAQDQETQYF,TGCGCCAGCAGGGAGGGTAGACAGGCCCAAGACCAAGAGACCCAGTACTTC
TRBJ2-2,.,TRBV19,.,15,CASSPLASSTGELFF,TGTGCCAGTAGCCCACTGGCGAGTTCCACCGGGGAGCTGTTTTTT
TRBJ2-1,.,TRBV5-6,few,12,CASSLVPWEQFF,TGTGCCAGCAGCTTGGTCCCCTGGGAGCAGTTCTTC
TRBJ2-1,TRBD2,TRBV11-2,few,16,CASSLVTSGAYNEQFF,TGTGCCAGCAGCTTAGTAACTAGCGGGGCCTACAATGAGCAGTTCTTC
TRBJ2-7,.,TRBV9,few,15,CASSVEDRFSYEQYF,TGTGCCAGCAGCGTAGAGGACCGCTTCTCCTACGAGCAGTACTTC
TRBJ2-1,.,TRBV5-1,many,15,CASSLKEPGFGEQFF,TGCGCCAGCAGCTTGAAAGAACCTGGTTTCGGTGAGCAGTTCTTC
TRBJ1-6,.,TRBV27,few,18,CASSLSLAGSSYNSPLHF,TGTGCCAGCAGTTTATCCCTGGCAGGGAGCTCCTATAATTCACCCCTCCACTTT
TRBJ2-7,TRBD1,TRBV5-4,.,14,CASSLVGQSYEQYF,TGTGCCAGCAGCTTGGTGGGACAGTCCTACGAGCAGTACTTC
TRBJ2-5,TRBD2,TRBV28,few,14,CASSFLGGVETQYF,TGTGCCAGCAGTTTCTTGGGGGGGGTGGAGACCCAGTACTTC
TRBJ2-2,TRBD2,TRBV20-1,few,15,CSALWGLGNTGELFF,TGCAGTGCTTTATGGGGACTAGGGAACACCGGGGAGCTGTTTTTT
TRBJ1-6,TRBD1,TRBV20-1,few,13,CSATGTENSPLHF,TGCAGTGCTACCGGGACAGAGAATTCACCCCTCCACTTT
TRBJ2-1,TRBD2,TRBV5-1,.,15,CASSSGTSVPNEQFF,TGCGCCAGCAGCTCTGGGACTAGCGTCCCCAATGAGCAGTTCTTC
TRBJ2-1,TRBD2,TRBV29-1,few,14,CSVQGLAGDNEQFF,TGCAGCGTCCAGGGACTAGCGGGGGACAATGAGCAGTTCTTC
TRBJ2-1,.,TRBV12-3/TRBV12-4,.,14,CASRPRVSYNEQFF,TGTGCCAGCCGGCCGCGGGTCTCCTACAATGAGCAGTTCTTC
TRBJ2-1,.,TRBV9,.,13,CASSEGGADEQFF,TGTGCCAGCAGCGAGGGGGGTGCGGATGAGCAGTTCTTC
TRBJ2-5,.,TRBV7-3,.,13,CASSSTLGQTQYF,TGTGCCAGCAGCTCCACCCTGGGGCAGACCCAGTACTTC
TRBJ2-1,TRBD2,TRBV28,many,15,CASRRAGGSYNEQFF,TGTGCCAGCAGGCGAGCGGGAGGAAGCTACAATGAGCAGTTCTTC
TRBJ2-1,.,TRBV20-1,.,15,CSARESRRNYNEQFF,TGCAGTGCTAGAGAGTCCCGAAGGAATTACAATGAGCAGTTCTTC
TRBJ2-7,.,TRBV7-9,few,14,CASSSEGEIGEQYF,TGTGCCAGCAGCTCCGAGGGGGAGATCGGCGAGCAGTACTTC
TRBJ2-2,.,TRBV7-2,.,11,CASSLTSRPFF,TGTGCCAGCAGCTTAACCTCTCGGCCGTTTTTT
TRBJ2-7,.,TRBV9,.,15,CASSVAPDRTYEQYF,TGTGCCAGCAGCGTAGCCCCCGACAGAACCTACGAGCAGTACTTC
TRBJ2-3,TRBD2,TRBV7-3,.,16,CASSPHGAGVSDTQYF,TGTGCCAGCAGCCCACACGGGGCGGGAGTATCTGATACGCAGTATTTT
TRBJ2-3,.,TRBV10-3,.,17,CAISAEPPGSSTDTQYF,TGTGCCATCAGTGCCGAGCCCCCCGGGTCTAGCACAGATACGCAGTATTTT